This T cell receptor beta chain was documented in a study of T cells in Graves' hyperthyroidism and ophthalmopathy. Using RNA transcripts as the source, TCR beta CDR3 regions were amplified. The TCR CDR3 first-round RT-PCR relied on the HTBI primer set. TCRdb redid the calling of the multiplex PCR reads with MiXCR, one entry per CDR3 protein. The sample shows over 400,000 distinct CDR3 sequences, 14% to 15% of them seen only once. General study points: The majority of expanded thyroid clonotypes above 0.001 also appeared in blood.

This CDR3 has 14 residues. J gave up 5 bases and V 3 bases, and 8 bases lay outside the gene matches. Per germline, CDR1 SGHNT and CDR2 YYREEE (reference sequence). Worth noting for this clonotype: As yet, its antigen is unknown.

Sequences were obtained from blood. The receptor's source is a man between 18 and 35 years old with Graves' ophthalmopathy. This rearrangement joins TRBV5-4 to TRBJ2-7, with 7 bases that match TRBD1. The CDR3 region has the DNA TGTGCCAGCAGCTCCCGGGACAGAGCAAACGAGCAGTACTTC. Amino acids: CASSSRDRANEQYF.